These 8 T cell receptor beta chains were all obtained from the same sample, sequenced in a study of T cell repertoires in cytomegalovirus infection. TCRdb analysed the reads with MiXCR anew, one entry per CDR3 protein. The sample yields about 320,000 distinct CDR3 sequences, more than 8% seen once. Sequencing was carried out using PBMCs. The receptors were gathered from a human donor in good health (CMV status not recorded). Some clones in this sample may be carry-over from other donors' samples.

The gene calls are TRBV28 and TRBJ2-3, with D tentatively TRBD1 (5 bases). Trimming cost V 4 bases and J 3 bases, with 14 bases left between them. This CDR3 is built from 15 residues. From germline, CDR1 is MDHEN and CDR2 SYDVKM. The CDR3 nucleotides read TGTGCCAGCAGTTCCCCCGAGAAGGGGACAGATACGCAGTATTTT. Its protein product is CASSSPEKGTDTQYF.

This clonotype was found many times. CDR3 nucleotide sequence: TGTGCCAGCAGCCCCCAGCTGGTCTCTAGCGGGAGGCGGGGCCCGGATACGCAGTATTTT. This sequence encodes CASSPQLVSSGRRGPDTQYF. The V call is TRBV7-6, the J call TRBJ2-3, with 11 bases fitting TRBD2. CDR1 is SGHVS, CDR2 FNYEAQ, per germline. The CDR3 loop spans 20 amino acids. V trimming: 5 bases; J trimming: 6 bases; junction bases outside the gene matches: 22. The full variable domain, with the rest looked up from reference TRBV7-6 and TRBJ2-3, is GAGVSQSPRYKVTKRGQDVALRCDPISGHVSLYWYRQALGQGPEFLTYFNYEAQQDKSGLPNDRFSAERPEGSISTLTIQRTEQRDSAMYRCASSPQLVSSGRRGPDTQYFGPGTRLTVL.

This clonotype was seen repeatedly, ten times or more. This chain joins TRBV12-3 or TRBV12-4 and TRBJ1-1; D may be TRBD1 (6 bases). With 3 bases removed from V and 2 bases from J, the gap between germline ends came to 10 bases. This CDR3 is built from 14 residues. The CDR3 loop reads CASSFGTPNTEAFF. CDR3 sequence (DNA): TGTGCCAGCAGTTTTGGGACACCCAACACTGAAGCTTTCTTT.

This clonotype was detected only a few times. The CDR3: CSAAPTGSGNTIYF. In DNA form, the CDR3 reads TGCAGTGCTGCCCCGACAGGCTCTGGAAACACCATATATTTT. V gene TRBV20-1 combines with J gene TRBJ1-3; tentative D call: TRBD1 (6 bases). Germline CDR1 and CDR2: DFQATT and SNEGSKA (reference sequence). Between the trimmed V and J ends, which lost 5 bases and 0 bases, there was a span of 11 bases. This CDR3 contains 14 residues.

This clonotype appeared a few times. This chain connects TRBV4-1 to TRBJ2-7; 7 positions agree with TRBD1. This CDR3 spans 15 amino acids. Looked up from germline, CDR1 is MGHRA and CDR2 is YSYEKL. Unmatched junction bases numbered 7, after V lost 4 bases and J lost 1 base. The CDR3 reads CASSLRTGESYEQYF. CDR3 nucleotides: TGCGCCAGCAGCCTGAGGACAGGAGAATCCTACGAGCAGTACTTC.

The gene calls are TRBV18 and TRBJ2-5; D not certain. Trimming shortened V by 4 bases and J by 5 bases, and 11 bases separated the two germline ends. This CDR3 contains 13 residues. The germline V gene encodes CDR1 KGHSH and CDR2 LQKENI. CDR3 DNA: TGTGCCAGCTCACAAGACTTGGGGGAGACCCAGTACTTC. Translating gives CASSQDLGETQYF.

The table lists this clonotype with many counts. J is TRBJ2-7 and V is TRBV7-8, with 7 bases fitting TRBD1. CDR1 is SGHVS, CDR2 FQNEAQ, per germline. V shed 4 bases, J shed 2 bases, and the junction held 8 bases outside the gene matches. This CDR3 is 15 amino acids long. This chain's CDR3 is CASSSIGTETYEQYF. In DNA, the CDR3 is TGTGCCAGCAGCTCCATCGGGACAGAAACCTACGAGCAGTACTTC.

This clonotype was seen a handful of times. The J gene is TRBJ1-1, the V gene TRBV7-3; no reliable D call. Trimming stripped 4 bases from V and 3 bases from J, with 9 bases between. The CDR3 is made up of 13 amino acids. The germline V gene has CDR1 SGHTA and CDR2 FQGTGA. The CDR3 spells CASSSGLHTEAFF. In nucleotides, the CDR3 is TGTGCCAGCAGCTCCGGCCTCCACACTGAAGCTTTCTTT.